These 31 T cell receptor beta chains share one sample of origin, sequenced in a study of early T cells in non-severe SARS-CoV-2 infection. TCRdb reprocessed the 5' RACE reads via MiXCR and lists one record per CDR3 protein. The sample lists around 52,000 distinct CDR3 sequences, around 13% seen once, with approximately 2.9% in the top ten. The sample was whole blood. These TCRs come from an adult who was a healthcare worker with PCR-confirmed SARS-CoV-2 infection or an uninfected control (not recorded which).

This clonotype came up many times. The V and J genes are TRBV7-8 and TRBJ1-1; the D is unclear. V lost 5 bases and J lost 3, with 10 bases in between. This CDR3 has 13 residues. Germline loops: CDR1 SGHVS, CDR2 FQNEAQ. The CDR3 reads CASSPPPHTEAFF. The CDR3 DNA reads TGTGCCAGCAGCCCTCCCCCGCACACTGAAGCTTTCTTT.

This clonotype was seen a few times. The J gene is TRBJ2-5, the V gene TRBV20-1; 10 bases fit TRBD2. Trimming cost V 6 bases and J 4 bases; bases outside gene matches: 14. The CDR3 length is 16 residues. The V gene's germline CDR1 is DFQATT and CDR2 SNEGSKA (reference sequence). CDR3 residues: CSAPRSGRAEGETQYF. CDR3 DNA sequence: TGCAGTGCACCCAGGAGCGGGAGGGCCGAGGGAGAGACCCAGTACTTC.

This clonotype was seen ten or more times. V gene TRBV10-1 combines with J gene TRBJ2-1; 7 bases align to TRBD2. CDR1 and CDR2 (germline): WNHNN, SYGVQD (reference sequence). The CDR3 runs 13 residues. V was pared by 4 bases and J by 10 bases, with 7 bases of the junction left unmatched. CDR3 in DNA: TGCGCCAGCAGTGGGGCGGGAGAACGGGAGCAGTTCTTC. Its protein product is CASSGAGEREQFF.

The sample holds many counts of this clonotype. The chain uses TRBV24-1 and TRBJ2-1; TRBD1 matches at 9 bases. Germline assignment: CDR1 KGHDR and CDR2 SFDVKD. Germline trimming cut 4 bases from V and 2 bases from J; bases unmatched to any gene: 5. The length of the CDR3 is 16 residues. In DNA, the CDR3 is TGTGCCACCAGTGACACCGGGACAGGGCCCTACAATGAGCAGTTCTTC. As protein: CATSDTGTGPYNEQFF.

This clonotype was counted at least ten times. This chain links TRBV6-5 with TRBJ2-5; maybe TRBD1 (7 bases). Trimming cost V 2 bases and J 3 bases, with 16 bases left between them. The CDR3 is 16 amino acids. CDR1 is MNHEY and CDR2 is SVGAGI in the germline V gene. CDR3 sequence (DNA): TGTGCCAGCAGTTACAGTCACAGGGGAGGCGAAGAGACCCAGTACTTC. Translating gives CASSYSHRGGEETQYF.

Ten or more counts support this clonotype. The chain is built from TRBV13 and TRBJ2-2; D is possibly TRBD2 (5 bases). Germline lookup yields CDR1 PRHDT and CDR2 FYEKMQ (reference sequence). Trimming cost V 4 bases and J 5 bases, with 14 bases left between them. The CDR3 spans 15 residues. CDR3 region: CASSSWRSGTGELFF. The CDR3 DNA follows: TGTGCCAGCAGCTCCTGGAGATCGGGGACCGGGGAGCTGTTTTTT.

This clonotype was seen repeatedly, ten times or more. The genes are TRBV2 and TRBJ2-7; 9 bases match TRBD1. From germline, CDR1 is SNHLY and CDR2 FYNNEI. This CDR3 comprises 14 residues. V gave up 4 bases and J gave up 7 bases; unmatched junction bases: 8. CDR3 sequence (DNA): TGTGCCAGCAGTGTGGGACAGGGAACTACTGAGCAGTACTTC. This gives the protein CASSVGQGTTEQYF. Complete variable domain (other parts from reference TRBV2 and TRBJ2-7): EPEVTQTPSHQVTQMGQEVILRCVPISNHLYFYWYRQILGQKVEFLVSFYNNEISEKSEIFDDQFSVERPDGSNFTLKIRSTKLEDSAMYFCASSVGQGTTEQYFGPGTRLTVT.

This clonotype has a count of ten or more. This chain connects TRBV12-3 or TRBV12-4 to TRBJ2-3, with 12 bases aligning to TRBD2. The V and J ends lost 7 bases and 7 bases, in that order; junction bases with no gene match: 6. The CDR3 contains 14 residues. DNA for the CDR3: TGTGCCAGCACCTACGGACTAGCGGGGTATACGCAGTATTTT. Encoded protein: CASTYGLAGYTQYF.

To note about this clonotype: With a much larger clone just one base away, this may be a read error. V gene TRBV6-5 combines with J gene TRBJ1-1; D possibly corresponds to TRBD1 (6 bases). The germline V gene has CDR1 MNHEY and CDR2 SVGAGI. The CDR3 sequence is 12 residues long. The V and J ends lost 4 bases and 9 bases respectively, with 12 bases between them. The CDR3 spells CASSFEQGKAFF. The DNA for the CDR3 is TGTGCCAGCAGTTTCGAACAGGGAAAAGCTTTCTTT.

This clonotype was counted between two and nine times. The chain combines TRBV7-9 with TRBJ2-7; 7 nucleotides line up with TRBD1. The CDR3 loop spans 16 amino acids. Per the germline V gene, CDR1 is SEHNR and CDR2 is FQNEAQ (reference sequence). Germline trimming cut 3 bases from V and 5 bases from J; bases unmatched to any gene: 13. The CDR3 nucleotides are TGTGCCAGCAGCTTGCCAGTGGAGACAGGGCGTCACGAGCAGTACTTC. This translates into CASSLPVETGRHEQYF.

This clonotype was seen at least ten times. The chain combines TRBV20-1 with TRBJ2-7; 13 bases align to TRBD2. Per the germline V gene, CDR1 is DFQATT and CDR2 is SNEGSKA (reference sequence). V lost 7 bases and J lost 5; bases outside the gene matches: 5. The CDR3 is 13 residues long. CDR3 in amino acids: CSVRTSGSHEQYF. Here the CDR3 DNA reads TGCAGTGTACGGACTAGCGGGAGCCACGAGCAGTACTTC.

At least ten counts were recorded for this clonotype. The chain has TRBV7-3 and TRBJ1-1; TRBD1 might be the D (5 bases). The CDR3 loop spans 14 amino acids. V was shortened by 5 bases and J by 4 bases, with 14 bases between the two germline ends. The germline V gene has CDR1 SGHTA and CDR2 FQGTGA. Here the CDR3 reads CASSPLGGATEAFF. The CDR3 DNA reads as TGTGCCAGCAGCCCTTTGGGAGGGGCCACTGAAGCTTTCTTT.

This clonotype was observed many times. This chain connects TRBV27 to TRBJ2-7; no clear D. The V and J ends lost 7 bases and 0 bases respectively, with 10 bases between them. CDR3 size: 13 residues. Germline CDR1 is MNHEY and CDR2 is SMNVEV (reference sequence). CDR3 sequence reads: CASKRPLSYEQYF. The CDR3 DNA reads as TGTGCCAGCAAAAGGCCTCTCTCCTACGAGCAGTACTTC.

This clonotype was counted many times. This chain joins TRBV20-1 and TRBJ2-1, with D possibly being TRBD2 (5 bases). This CDR3 is built from 14 residues. Trimming shortened V by 1 base and J by 4 bases, and 11 bases separated the two germline ends. Per germline, CDR1 DFQATT and CDR2 SNEGSKA (reference sequence). CDR3 in DNA: TGCAGTGCTAGAGCCCAGAGCGGATACAATGAGCAGTTCTTC. This encodes CSARAQSGYNEQFF.

In its sample, this clonotype was seen many times. The CDR3 DNA reads TGTGCCTGGAGTACCCTTACGGGACGGAATGAGCAGTTCTTC. It translates to CAWSTLTGRNEQFF. The J gene is TRBJ2-1, the V gene TRBV30; the D call may be TRBD1 or TRBD2 (5 bases each). Germline lookup yields CDR1 GTSNPN and CDR2 SVGIG (reference sequence). Trimming pared 2 bases from V and 7 bases from J, leaving 15 bases between. The CDR3 contains 14 residues.

This clonotype was recorded many times. The V gene is TRBV12-3 or TRBV12-4, the J gene TRBJ2-2; D may correspond to TRBD1 or TRBD2 (5 bases each). V lost 2 bases and J lost 1, with 11 bases in between. The CDR3 loop spans 16 amino acids. The CDR3 DNA is TGTGCCAGCAGTTTAATGGGGGTAGGGAACACCGGGGAGCTGTTTTTT. It encodes CASSLMGVGNTGELFF.

By proportion, this clonotype is medium-sized. The CDR3: CASSLVQGAIGELFF. CDR3 in DNA: TGTGCCAGCAGCTTAGTACAGGGGGCGATCGGGGAGCTGTTTTTT. V is TRBV11-2 and J is TRBJ2-2; 9 bases map to TRBD1. This CDR3 is built from 15 residues. V was pared by 1 base and J by 7 bases, with 4 bases of the junction left unmatched. Germline values: CDR1 SGHAT, CDR2 FQNNGV.

This clonotype was detected ten times or more. In DNA, the CDR3 is TGTGCCAGCAACCGGCAGCCTAATGAAAAACTGTTTTTT. It encodes CASNRQPNEKLFF. This chain connects TRBV12-3 or TRBV12-4 to TRBJ1-4; unclear D gene. Trimming removed 7 bases at V and 3 bases at J, with 9 bases between. This CDR3 has 13 amino acids.

This clonotype was detected ten times or more. In DNA, the CDR3 is TGTGCCAGCAGTTTAGCGCGGCTATCCGCCTCCTACAATGAGCAGTTCTTC. Protein product: CASSLARLSASYNEQFF. This chain links TRBV12-3 or TRBV12-4 with TRBJ2-1, with unresolved D. V was pared by 0 bases and J by 0 bases, with 12 bases between. The CDR3 extends over 17 amino acids.

This clonotype was seen many times. The chain links TRBV18 to TRBJ2-7; TRBD1 might be the D (5 bases). Germline CDR1 KGHSH, CDR2 LQKENI. The germline V and J ends were trimmed by 2 bases and 6 bases, with 11 bases remaining between them. This CDR3 spans 13 amino acids. The CDR3 region has the DNA TGTGCCAGCTCACCAAGCCAGGGTAGCGAGCAGTACTTC. Amino acid sequence: CASSPSQGSEQYF.

With regard to this clonotype: The CDR3 does not close with the conserved phenylalanine or tryptophan, likely indicating a read error. The chain combines TRBV20-1 with TRBJ1-5; D not resolved. The ends were cut back, 2 bases at V and 4 bases at J, with 6 bases in the middle. CDR1 is DFQATT and CDR2 is SNEGSKA in the germline V gene (reference sequence). This CDR3 spans 12 amino acids. CDR3 in amino acids: CSARRGNQPQHY. In DNA form, the CDR3 reads TGCAGTGCTAGACGTGGGAATCAGCCCCAGCATTAT.

In this sample, this clonotype turned up many times. The germline gene is not matched at one end of the junction; a read error may be the cause. The chain combines TRBV29-1 with TRBJ2-1, with TRBD2 identical over 7 bases. The CDR3 length is 11 residues. Germline CDR1 SQVTM, CDR2 ANQGSEA. CDR3 in DNA: TGCAGCGTTGAGGGGGAGGGGCATCGGGCCTTC. Translating gives CSVEGEGHRAF.

In its sample, this clonotype ranks as medium-sized. The chain uses TRBV12-3 or TRBV12-4 and TRBJ1-2, with a possible D match to TRBD1 (6 bases). The CDR3 is 13 amino acids. V shed 6 bases and J shed 8 bases, with 16 bases lying between them. The DNA for the CDR3 is TGTGCCAGCAGCCCAGACAGGATCATCGGCTACACCTTC. Residues: CASSPDRIIGYTF.

Many counts were recorded for this clonotype. The chain joins TRBV7-6 to TRBJ1-5; D call uncertain. The V end lost 1 base, the J end lost 5 bases, and 6 bases lay between the germline ends. This CDR3 has 13 residues. Germline lookup yields CDR1 SGHVS and CDR2 FNYEAQ. The DNA for the CDR3 is TGTGCCAGCAGCTTAGGCAGATATCAGCCCCAGCATTTT. Translation: CASSLGRYQPQHF.

This clonotype came up many times. As DNA, the CDR3 is TGTGCCAGCACCCATTCGGCATCCGGGGAGCTGTTTTTT. This sequence encodes CASTHSASGELFF. The gene calls are TRBV12-3 or TRBV12-4 and TRBJ2-2; D is unclear. There are 13 residues in the CDR3. Trimming took off 7 bases at V and 6 bases at J, with 12 bases between the two ends.

V gene TRBV5-1 combines with J gene TRBJ1-5; D may be TRBD1 (5 bases). CDR1 is SGHRS, CDR2 YFSETQ, per germline. The CDR3 is 14 amino acids. Trimming shortened V by 0 bases and J by 4 bases, and 8 bases separated the two germline ends. In DNA, the CDR3 is TGCGCCAGCAGCTTGGGGGACGGGAATCAGCCCCAGCATTTT. It yields the protein CASSLGDGNQPQHF.

This clonotype was seen a handful of times. The chain has TRBV4-1 and TRBJ2-1; D remains ambiguous. This CDR3 contains 16 residues. V lost 0 bases and J lost 0, with 9 bases in between. Germline loops: CDR1 MGHRA, CDR2 YSYEKL. The CDR3 DNA reads as TGCGCCAGCAGCCAAGATATGGCTAGCTCCTACAATGAGCAGTTCTTC. Translation gives CASSQDMASSYNEQFF.

This clonotype occurred a few times. The gene calls are TRBV24-1 and TRBJ2-3; 8 bases align to TRBD2. Germline loops: CDR1 KGHDR, CDR2 SFDVKD. J was trimmed by 2 bases and V by 4 bases; bases with no gene match: 4. The CDR3 is 15 residues long. CDR3 protein: CATSDQREITDTQYF. In nucleotides, the CDR3 is TGTGCCACCAGTGACCAGCGGGAGATCACAGATACGCAGTATTTT.

This clonotype was counted ten times or more. V usage is TRBV20-1 and J usage is TRBJ2-5, with D unresolved. Germline lookup yields CDR1 DFQATT and CDR2 SNEGSKA (reference sequence). The CDR3 runs 14 residues. The V and J ends lost 5 bases and 5 bases respectively, with 18 bases between them. CDR3 bases: TGCAGTGCTCTCGGGCACCTCGCAGCGGAGACCCAGTACTTC. Its translation: CSALGHLAAETQYF.

This clonotype was observed many times. This CDR3 is CASSVGLSGNSPLHF. CDR3 bases: TGTGCCAGCAGCGTAGGACTTTCGGGGAATTCACCCCTCCACTTT. This sequence joins TRBV7-9 and TRBJ1-6; no definite D call. Germline V gives CDR1 SEHNR, CDR2 FQNEAQ (reference sequence). The CDR3 is made up of 15 amino acids. V was cut by 5 bases and J by 7 bases, with 15 bases left in between.

This clonotype was observed at least ten times. The V and J genes are TRBV7-3 and TRBJ1-1, with D hard to call. V lost 2 bases, J lost 4 bases, and 11 bases lay in between. Germline values: CDR1 SGHTA, CDR2 FQGTGA. CDR3 length: 14 amino acids. The CDR3 nucleotides are TGTGCCAGCAGCTTACATGGCCCTAGCACTGAAGCTTTCTTT. Encoded protein: CASSLHGPSTEAFF.